Described below is a single T cell receptor (beta chain) sequence and its context. Study processing details: It was from reference gene primer amplification that nucleated cell counts were estimated. Clones were read by immunoSEQ multiplex PCR, and TCRdb kept only the in-frame ones, dropping some. For V, J and clone size, that table is used; D and trimming come from the DNA. Here the sample spans fewer than 80,000 clones, 90% being singletons. These data belong to a study of blood T cell repertoires in COVID-19. The CDR3 is made up of 15 amino acids. The V gene lost 2 bases and the J gene lost 4 bases, with 12 bases spanning the gap. Germline-derived CDR1 and CDR2 are LNHDA and SQIVND (reference sequence).

V and J are TRBV19 and TRBJ1-5; possibly TRBD1 for D (6 bases). This sequence originates from a man aged 45-65 years with acute or convalescent COVID-19. Specimen: peripheral blood. This CDR3 is CASSIRTDSNQPQHF. The CDR3, as DNA: TGTGCCAGTAGTATACGGACAGACTCTAATCAGCCCCAGCATTTT. Complete variable domain (other parts from reference TRBV19 and TRBJ1-5): DGGITQSPKYLFRKEGQNVTLSCEQNLNHDAMYWYRQDPGQGLRLIYYSQIVNDFQKGDIAEGYSVSREKKESFPLTVTSAQKNPTAFYLCASSIRTDSNQPQHFGDGTRLSIL.